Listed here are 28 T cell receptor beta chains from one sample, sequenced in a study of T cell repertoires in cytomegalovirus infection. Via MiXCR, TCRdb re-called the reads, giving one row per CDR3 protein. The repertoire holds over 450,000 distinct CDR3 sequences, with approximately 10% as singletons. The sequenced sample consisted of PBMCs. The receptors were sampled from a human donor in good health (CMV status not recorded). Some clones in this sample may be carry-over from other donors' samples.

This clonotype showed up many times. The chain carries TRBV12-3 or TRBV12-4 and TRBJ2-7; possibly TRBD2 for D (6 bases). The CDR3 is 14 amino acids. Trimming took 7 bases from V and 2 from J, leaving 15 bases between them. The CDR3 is CASTPGTDTYEQYF. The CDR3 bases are TGTGCCAGCACCCCCGGGACTGACACCTACGAGCAGTACTTC.

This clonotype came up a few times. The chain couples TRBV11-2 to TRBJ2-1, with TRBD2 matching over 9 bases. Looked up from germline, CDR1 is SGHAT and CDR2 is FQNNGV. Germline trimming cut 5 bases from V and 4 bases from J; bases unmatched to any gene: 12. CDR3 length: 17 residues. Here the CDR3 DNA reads TGTGCCAGCAGCCGCGAAGTACGGCTAGCGGGATACAATGAGCAGTTCTTC. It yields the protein CASSREVRLAGYNEQFF.

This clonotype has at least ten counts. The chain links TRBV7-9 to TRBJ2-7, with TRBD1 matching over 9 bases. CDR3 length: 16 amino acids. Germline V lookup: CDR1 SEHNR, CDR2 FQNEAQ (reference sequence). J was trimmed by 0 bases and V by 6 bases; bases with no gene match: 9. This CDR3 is CASRSELTGGSYEQYF. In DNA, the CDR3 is TGTGCCAGCAGATCCGAATTGACAGGGGGCTCCTACGAGCAGTACTTC. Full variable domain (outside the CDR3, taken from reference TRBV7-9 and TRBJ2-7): DTGVSQNPRHKITKRGQNVTFRCDPISEHNRLYWYRQTLGQGPEFLTYFQNEAQLEKSRLLSDRFSAERPKGSFSTLEIQRTEQGDSAMYLCASRSELTGGSYEQYFGPGTRLTVT.

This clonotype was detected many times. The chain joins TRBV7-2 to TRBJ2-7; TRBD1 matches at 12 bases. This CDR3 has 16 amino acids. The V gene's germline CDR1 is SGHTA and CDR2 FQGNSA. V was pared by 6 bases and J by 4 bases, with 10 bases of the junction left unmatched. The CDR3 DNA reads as TGTGCCAGCAGTTCTTCCGGGACAGGGGGCTTTTACGAGCAGTACTTC. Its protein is CASSSSGTGGFYEQYF.

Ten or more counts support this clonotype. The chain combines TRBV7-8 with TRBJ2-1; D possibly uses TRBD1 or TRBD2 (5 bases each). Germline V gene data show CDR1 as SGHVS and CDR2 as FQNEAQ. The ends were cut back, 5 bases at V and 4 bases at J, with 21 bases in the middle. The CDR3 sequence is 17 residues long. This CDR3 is CASSPLAVGTSYNEQFF. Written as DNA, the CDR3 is TGTGCCAGCAGCCCCCTCGCTGTGGGGACGAGTTACAATGAGCAGTTCTTC.

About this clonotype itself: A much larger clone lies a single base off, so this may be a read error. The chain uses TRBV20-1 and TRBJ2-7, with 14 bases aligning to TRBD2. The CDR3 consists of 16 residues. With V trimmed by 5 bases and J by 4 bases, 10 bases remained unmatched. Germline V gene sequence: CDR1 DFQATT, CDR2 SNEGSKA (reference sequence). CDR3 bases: TGCAGTGCTTCTTCAGGGACTAGCGGGAGCCGGTACGAGCAGTACTTC. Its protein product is CSASSGTSGSRYEQYF.

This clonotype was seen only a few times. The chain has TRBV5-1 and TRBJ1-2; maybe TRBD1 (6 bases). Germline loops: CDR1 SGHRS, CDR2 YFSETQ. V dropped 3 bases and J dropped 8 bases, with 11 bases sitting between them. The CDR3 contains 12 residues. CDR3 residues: CASSSGQHGYTF. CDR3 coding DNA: TGCGCCAGCAGCTCGGGACAACACGGCTACACCTTC.

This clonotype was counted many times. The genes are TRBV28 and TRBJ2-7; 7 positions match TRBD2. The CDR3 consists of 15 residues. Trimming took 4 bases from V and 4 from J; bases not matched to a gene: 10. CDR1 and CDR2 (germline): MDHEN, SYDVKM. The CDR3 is CASSSVWEGPYEQYF. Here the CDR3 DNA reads TGTGCCAGCAGTTCCGTGTGGGAGGGCCCTTACGAGCAGTACTTC.

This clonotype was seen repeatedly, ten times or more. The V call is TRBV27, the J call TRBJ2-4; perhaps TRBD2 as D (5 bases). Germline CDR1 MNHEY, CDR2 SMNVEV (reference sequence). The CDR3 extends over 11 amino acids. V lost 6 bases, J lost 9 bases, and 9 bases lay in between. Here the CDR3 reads CASSHGGIQYF. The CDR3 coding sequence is TGTGCCAGCAGCCACGGAGGCATTCAGTACTTC.

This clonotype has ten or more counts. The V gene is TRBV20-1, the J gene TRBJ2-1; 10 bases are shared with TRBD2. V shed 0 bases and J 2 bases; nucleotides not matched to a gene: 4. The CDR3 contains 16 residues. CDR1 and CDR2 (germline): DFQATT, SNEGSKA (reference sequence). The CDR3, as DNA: TGCAGTGCTAGAGATACTAGCGGGACGCCCTACAATGAGCAGTTCTTC. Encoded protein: CSARDTSGTPYNEQFF.

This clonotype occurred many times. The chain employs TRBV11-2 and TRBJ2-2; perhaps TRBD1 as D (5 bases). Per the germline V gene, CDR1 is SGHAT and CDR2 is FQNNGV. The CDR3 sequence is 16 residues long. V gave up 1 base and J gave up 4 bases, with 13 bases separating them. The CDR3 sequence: CASSLGFRAVTGELFF. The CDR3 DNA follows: TGTGCCAGCAGCTTAGGGTTCAGGGCGGTCACCGGGGAGCTGTTTTTT.

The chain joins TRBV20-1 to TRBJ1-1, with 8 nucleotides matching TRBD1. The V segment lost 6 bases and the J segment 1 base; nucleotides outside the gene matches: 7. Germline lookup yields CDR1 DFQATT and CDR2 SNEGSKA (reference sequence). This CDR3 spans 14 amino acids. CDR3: CSAQTGVANTEAFF. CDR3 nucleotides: TGCAGTGCACAGACAGGGGTGGCGAACACTGAAGCTTTCTTT.

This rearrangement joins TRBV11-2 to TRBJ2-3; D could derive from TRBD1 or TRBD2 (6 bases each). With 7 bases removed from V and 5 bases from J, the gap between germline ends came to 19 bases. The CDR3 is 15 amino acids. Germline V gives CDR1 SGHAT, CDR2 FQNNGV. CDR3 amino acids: CASILGAGGRDTQYF. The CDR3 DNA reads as TGTGCCAGCATCCTGGGGGCCGGGGGCAGAGATACGCAGTATTTT.

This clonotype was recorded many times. This CDR3 reads CASRRGAWATGELFF. The CDR3 DNA sequence: TGCGCCAGCCGACGAGGGGCCTGGGCTACCGGGGAGCTGTTTTTT. The genes are TRBV5-1 and TRBJ2-2; the D call may be TRBD1 or TRBD2 (5 bases each). This CDR3 is built from 15 residues. Per the germline V gene, CDR1 is SGHRS and CDR2 is YFSETQ. Trimming shortened V by 7 bases and J by 5 bases, and 18 bases separated the two germline ends. Full variable domain (outside the CDR3, taken from reference TRBV5-1 and TRBJ2-2): KAGVTQTPRYLIKTRGQQVTLSCSPISGHRSVSWYQQTPGQGLQFLFEYFSETQRNKGNFPGRFSGRQFSNSRSEMNVSTLELGDSALYLCASRRGAWATGELFFGEGSRLTVL.

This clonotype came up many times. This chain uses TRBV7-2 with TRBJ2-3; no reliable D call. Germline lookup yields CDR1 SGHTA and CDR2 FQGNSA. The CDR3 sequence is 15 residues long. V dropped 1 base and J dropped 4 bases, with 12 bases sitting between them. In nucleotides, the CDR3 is TGTGCCAGCAGCTTAGAGGGTCGTGGGCCAGATACGCAGTATTTT. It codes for CASSLEGRGPDTQYF.

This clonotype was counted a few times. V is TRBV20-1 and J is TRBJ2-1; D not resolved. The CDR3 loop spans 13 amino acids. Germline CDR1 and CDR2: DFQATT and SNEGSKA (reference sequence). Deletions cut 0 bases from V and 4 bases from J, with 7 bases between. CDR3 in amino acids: CSAREKGYNEQFF. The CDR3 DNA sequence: TGCAGTGCTAGAGAGAAAGGTTACAATGAGCAGTTCTTC.

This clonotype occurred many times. The CDR3, as DNA: TGTGCCAGCAGTTCGCGTAAGGCGACACGGGCCAATGAGCAGTTCTTC. It codes for CASSSRKATRANEQFF. This chain uses TRBV28 with TRBJ2-1, with D unclear. The V end lost 4 bases, the J end lost 6 bases, and 19 bases lay between the germline ends. In germline, CDR1 is MDHEN, CDR2 SYDVKM. The CDR3 has 16 amino acids.

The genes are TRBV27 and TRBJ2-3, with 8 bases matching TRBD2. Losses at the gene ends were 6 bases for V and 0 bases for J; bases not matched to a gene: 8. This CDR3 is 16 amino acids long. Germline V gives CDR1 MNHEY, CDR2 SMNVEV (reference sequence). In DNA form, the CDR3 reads TGTGCCAGCAGCATACTAGCGGATATTAGCACAGATACGCAGTATTTT. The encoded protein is CASSILADISTDTQYF.

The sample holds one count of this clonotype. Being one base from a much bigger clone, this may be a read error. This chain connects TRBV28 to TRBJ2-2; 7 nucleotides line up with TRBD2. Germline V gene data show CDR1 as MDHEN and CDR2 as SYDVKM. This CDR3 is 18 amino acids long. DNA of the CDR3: TGTGCCGGCAGTCCAGTCGGGGGAGGGCCCTCTTTCACCGGGGAGCTGTTTTTT. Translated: CAGSPVGGGPSFTGELFF. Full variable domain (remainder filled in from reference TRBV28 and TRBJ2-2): DVKVTQSSRYLVKRTGEKVFLECVQDMDHENMFWYRQDPGLGLRLIYFSYDVKMKEKGDIPEGYSVSREKKERFSLILESASTNQTSMYLCAGSPVGGGPSFTGELFFGEGSRLTVL.

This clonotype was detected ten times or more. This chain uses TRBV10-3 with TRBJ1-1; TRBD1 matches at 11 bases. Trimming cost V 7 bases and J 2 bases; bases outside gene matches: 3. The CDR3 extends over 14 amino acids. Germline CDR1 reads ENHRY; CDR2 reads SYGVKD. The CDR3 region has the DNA TGTGCCATCACCCGGACAGGGGGCAACACTGAAGCTTTCTTT. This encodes CAITRTGGNTEAFF.

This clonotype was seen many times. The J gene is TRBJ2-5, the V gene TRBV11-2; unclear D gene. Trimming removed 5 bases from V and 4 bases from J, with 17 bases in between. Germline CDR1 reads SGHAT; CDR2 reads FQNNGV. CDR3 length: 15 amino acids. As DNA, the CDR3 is TGTGCCAGCAGCGGGGTCGGATTGGTGAGAGAGACCCAGTACTTC. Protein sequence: CASSGVGLVRETQYF.

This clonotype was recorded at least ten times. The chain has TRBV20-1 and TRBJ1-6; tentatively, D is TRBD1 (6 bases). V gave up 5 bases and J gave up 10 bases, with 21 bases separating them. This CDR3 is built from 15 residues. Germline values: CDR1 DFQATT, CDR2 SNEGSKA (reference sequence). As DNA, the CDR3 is TGCAGTGCTGGCTCGACAGGATCGCAGGGATCACCCCTCCACTTT. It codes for CSAGSTGSQGSPLHF.

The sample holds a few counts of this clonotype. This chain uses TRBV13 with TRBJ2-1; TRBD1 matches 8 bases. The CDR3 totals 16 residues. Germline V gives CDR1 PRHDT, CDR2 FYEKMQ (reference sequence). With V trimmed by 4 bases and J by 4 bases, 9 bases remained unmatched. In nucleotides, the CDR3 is TGTGCCAGCAGCTCATTCAGACAGGGGTATTACAATGAGCAGTTCTTC. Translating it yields CASSSFRQGYYNEQFF.

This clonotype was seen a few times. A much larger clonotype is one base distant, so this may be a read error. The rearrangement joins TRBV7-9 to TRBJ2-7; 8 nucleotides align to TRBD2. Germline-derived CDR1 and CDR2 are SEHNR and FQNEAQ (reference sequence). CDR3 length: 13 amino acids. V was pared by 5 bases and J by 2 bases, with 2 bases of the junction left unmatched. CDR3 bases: TGTGCCAGCAGCCCCGGGGGGGCCTACGAGCAGTACTTC. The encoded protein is CASSPGGAYEQYF.

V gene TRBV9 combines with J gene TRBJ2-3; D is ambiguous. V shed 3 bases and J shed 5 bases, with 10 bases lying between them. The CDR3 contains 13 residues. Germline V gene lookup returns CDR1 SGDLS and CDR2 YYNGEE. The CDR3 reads CASSANSGDTQYF. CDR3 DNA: TGTGCCAGCAGCGCCAATAGTGGAGATACGCAGTATTTT.

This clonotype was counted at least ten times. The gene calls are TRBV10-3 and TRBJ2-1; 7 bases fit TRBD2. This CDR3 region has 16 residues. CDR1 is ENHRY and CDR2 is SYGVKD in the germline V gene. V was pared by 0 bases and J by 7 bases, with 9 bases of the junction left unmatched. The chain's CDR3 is CAISESRALGGNEQFF. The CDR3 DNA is TGTGCCATCAGTGAGTCGAGGGCTCTGGGGGGGAATGAGCAGTTCTTC.

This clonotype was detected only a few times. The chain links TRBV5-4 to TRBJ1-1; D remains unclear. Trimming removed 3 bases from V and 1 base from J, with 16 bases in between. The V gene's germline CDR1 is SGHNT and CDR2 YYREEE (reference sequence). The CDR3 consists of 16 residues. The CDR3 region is CASSSALVSSNTEAFF. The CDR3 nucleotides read TGTGCCAGCAGCTCGGCCCTCGTTTCTTCGAACACTGAAGCTTTCTTT.

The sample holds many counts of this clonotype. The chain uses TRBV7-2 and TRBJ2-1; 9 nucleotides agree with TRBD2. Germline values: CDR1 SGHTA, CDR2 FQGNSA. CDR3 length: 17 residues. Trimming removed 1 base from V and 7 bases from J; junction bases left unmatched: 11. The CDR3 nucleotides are TGTGCCAGCAGCTTAGACCCTCCGGCGGGAGGGGGGAATGAGCAGTTCTTC. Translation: CASSLDPPAGGGNEQFF. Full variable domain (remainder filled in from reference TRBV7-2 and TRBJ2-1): GAGVSQSPSNKVTEKGKDVELRCDPISGHTALYWYRQSLGQGLEFLIYFQGNSAPDKSGLPSDRFSAERTGGSVSTLTIQRTQQEDSAVYLCASSLDPPAGGGNEQFFGPGTRLTVL.